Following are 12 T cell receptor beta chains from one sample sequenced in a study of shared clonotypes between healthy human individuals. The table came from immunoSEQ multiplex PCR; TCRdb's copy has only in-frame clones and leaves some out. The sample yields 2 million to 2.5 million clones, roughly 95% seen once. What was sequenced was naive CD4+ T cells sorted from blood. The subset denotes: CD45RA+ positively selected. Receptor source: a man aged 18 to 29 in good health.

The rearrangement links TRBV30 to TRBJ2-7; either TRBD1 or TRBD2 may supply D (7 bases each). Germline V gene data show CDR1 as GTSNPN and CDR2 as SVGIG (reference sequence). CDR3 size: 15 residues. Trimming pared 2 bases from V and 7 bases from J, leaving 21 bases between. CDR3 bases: TGTGCCTGGAGTATAACCCGGAGCCAGGGGGGGGAGCAGTACTTC. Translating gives CAWSITRSQGGEQYF.

The CDR3 nucleotides are TGTGCCAGCACTTTGGGCCCCTCGCGGGAGGGCCCGTCGAACACCGGGGAGCTGTTTTTT. Translation: CASTLGPSREGPSNTGELFF. This chain links TRBV5-8 with TRBJ2-2, with 9 bases identical to TRBD2. Germline CDR1 and CDR2: SGHTS and YDEGEE. The CDR3 totals 20 residues. With 6 bases clipped from V and 0 bases from J, the junction kept 18 bases outside the gene matches. The full variable domain, completed using reference TRBV5-8 and TRBJ2-2, is EAGVTQSPTHLIKTRGQQATLRCSPISGHTSVYWYQQALGLGLQFLLWYDEGEERNRGNFPPRFSGRQFPNYSSELNVNALELEDSALYLCASTLGPSREGPSNTGELFFGEGSRLTVL.

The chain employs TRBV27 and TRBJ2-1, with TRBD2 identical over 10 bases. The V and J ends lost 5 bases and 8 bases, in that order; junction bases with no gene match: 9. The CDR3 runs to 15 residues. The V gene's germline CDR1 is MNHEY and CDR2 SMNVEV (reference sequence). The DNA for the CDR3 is TGTGCCAGCAGTACAGGCCTAGCGGGAGTATATGAGCAGTTCTTC. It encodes CASSTGLAGVYEQFF.

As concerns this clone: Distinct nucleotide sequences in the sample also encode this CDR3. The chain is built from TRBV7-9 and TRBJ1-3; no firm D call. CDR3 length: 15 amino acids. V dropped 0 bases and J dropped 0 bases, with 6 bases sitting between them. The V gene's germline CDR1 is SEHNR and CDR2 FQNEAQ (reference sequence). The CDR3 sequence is CASSLAGSSGNTIYF. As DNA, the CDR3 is TGTGCCAGCAGCTTAGCGGGGAGCTCTGGAAACACCATATATTTT.

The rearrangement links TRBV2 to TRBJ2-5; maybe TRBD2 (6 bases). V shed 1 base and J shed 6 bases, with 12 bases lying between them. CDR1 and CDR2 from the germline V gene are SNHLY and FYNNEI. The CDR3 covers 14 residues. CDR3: CASSEGQGGKTQYF. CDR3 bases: TGTGCCAGCAGTGAAGGGCAGGGCGGGAAGACCCAGTACTTC.

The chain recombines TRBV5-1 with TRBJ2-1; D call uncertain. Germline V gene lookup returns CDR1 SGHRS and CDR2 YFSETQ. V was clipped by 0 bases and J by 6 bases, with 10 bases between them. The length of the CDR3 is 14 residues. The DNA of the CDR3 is TGCGCCAGCAGCTTGGGGCGGTGGGGCAATGAGCAGTTCTTC. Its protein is CASSLGRWGNEQFF.

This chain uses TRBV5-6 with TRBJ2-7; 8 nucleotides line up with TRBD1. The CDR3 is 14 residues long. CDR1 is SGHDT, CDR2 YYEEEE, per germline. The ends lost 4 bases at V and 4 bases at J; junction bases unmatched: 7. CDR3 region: CASSGTGDPYEQYF. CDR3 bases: TGTGCCAGCAGCGGGACAGGAGATCCTTACGAGCAGTACTTC.

CDR3 sequence reads: CASSAGRWPQHF. CDR3 DNA: TGTGCCAGCAGTGCGGGTCGGTGGCCCCAGCATTTT. The genes are TRBV28 and TRBJ1-5; D not certain. This CDR3 region has 12 residues. Germline loops: CDR1 MDHEN, CDR2 SYDVKM. Trimming shortened V by 5 bases and J by 9 bases, and 11 bases separated the two germline ends.

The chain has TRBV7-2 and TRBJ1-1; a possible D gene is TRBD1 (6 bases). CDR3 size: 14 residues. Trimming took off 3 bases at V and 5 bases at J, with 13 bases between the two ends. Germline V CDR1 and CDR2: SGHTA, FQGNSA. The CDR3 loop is CASSFRGGETEAFF. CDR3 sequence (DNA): TGTGCCAGCAGCTTTAGGGGGGGTGAGACTGAAGCTTTCTTT.

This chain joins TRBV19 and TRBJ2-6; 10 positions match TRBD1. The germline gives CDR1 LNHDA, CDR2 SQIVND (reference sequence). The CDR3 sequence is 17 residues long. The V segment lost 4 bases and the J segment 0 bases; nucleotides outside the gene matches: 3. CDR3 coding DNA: TGTGCCAGTAGTACGGGACAGGGGAACTCTGGGGCCAACGTCCTGACTTTC. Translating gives CASSTGQGNSGANVLTF.

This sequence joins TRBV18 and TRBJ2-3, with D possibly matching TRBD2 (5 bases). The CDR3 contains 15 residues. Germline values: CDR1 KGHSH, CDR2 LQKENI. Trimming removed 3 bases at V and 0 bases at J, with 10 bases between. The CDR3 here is CASSPFGLSTDTQYF. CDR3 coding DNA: TGTGCCAGCTCACCTTTCGGACTTAGCACAGATACGCAGTATTTT.

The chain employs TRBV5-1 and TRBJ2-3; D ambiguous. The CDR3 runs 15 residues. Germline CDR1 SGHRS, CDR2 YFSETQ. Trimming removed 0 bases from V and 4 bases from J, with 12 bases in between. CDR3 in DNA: TGCGCCAGCAGCTTGGGCGTAGTAGGGCCAGATACGCAGTATTTT. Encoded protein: CASSLGVVGPDTQYF.